These 25 T cell receptor beta chains originate from one sample sequenced in a study of T cell clones after liver transplantation (dated by TCRdb to between 2018 and 2020). Libraries were constructed by the immunoSEQ multiplex PCR assay. TCRdb took over this immuneACCESS table, retaining in-frame rearrangements with V and J assigned. Such tables are incomplete; in checked studies, under half of the missing clones stem from an unresolved V gene, and the remainder is unexplained. The table for this sample lists roughly 56,000 clones; approximately 71% of them were counted only once. The top ten clonotypes cover 9.5% to 10% of the sample. This specimen was CD4+ T cells from blood, taken about 56 months after liver transplant. These receptors all stem from a human patient who received a liver transplant. After a transplant, some T cells may have been passed on by the graft donor.

The chain has TRBV6-5 and TRBJ1-3, with D unclear. V lost 0 bases to trimming and J lost 0 bases, with 9 bases between them. From germline, CDR1 is MNHEY and CDR2 SVGAGI. The CDR3 consists of 16 residues. The CDR3, as DNA: TGTGCCAGCAGTTACTCGATTCAGCTCTCTGGAAACACCATATATTTT. Protein: CASSYSIQLSGNTIYF.

CDR3 protein: CASSSGETDQPQHF. The CDR3 DNA is TGCGCCAGCAGCTCCGGGGAGACCGATCAGCCCCAGCATTTT. The chain uses TRBV5-1 and TRBJ1-5; D is ambiguous. The V end lost 3 bases, the J end lost 5 bases, and 12 bases lay between the germline ends. The CDR3 has 14 residues. Germline values: CDR1 SGHRS, CDR2 YFSETQ.

V gene TRBV5-1 combines with J gene TRBJ2-7; 10 positions match TRBD1. CDR1 and CDR2 (germline): SGHRS, YFSETQ. V lost 2 bases, J lost 7 bases, and 9 bases stayed unmatched. CDR3 length: 15 amino acids. The CDR3 region has the DNA TGCGCCAGCAGCTTTATCGACCGGGACAGGGGTGAGCAGTACTTC. Amino acids: CASSFIDRDRGEQYF.

The chain carries TRBV7-3 and TRBJ2-1; 7 positions agree with TRBD2. This CDR3 is 16 amino acids long. V shed 5 bases, J shed 2 bases, and the junction held 9 bases outside the gene matches. The germline V gene encodes CDR1 SGHTA and CDR2 FQGTGA. The CDR3 DNA is TGTGCCAGCAGCCCCTTAGCCGGGACTACCTACAATGAGCAGTTCTTC. Translating it yields CASSPLAGTTYNEQFF.

This clone ranks as medium-sized. The V and J genes are TRBV10-3 and TRBJ2-4, with D possibly TRBD1 on 6 matching bases. Trimming cost V 10 bases and J 6 bases, with 13 bases left between them. CDR3 size: 12 residues. Germline lookup yields CDR1 ENHRY and CDR2 SYGVKD. The DNA of the CDR3 is TGTGCCACGAAGGACAGCCTAAACATTCAGTACTTC. Amino acid sequence: CATKDSLNIQYF.

The chain is built from TRBV19 and TRBJ2-2; maybe TRBD2 (6 bases). Looked up from germline, CDR1 is LNHDA and CDR2 is SQIVND (reference sequence). The CDR3 runs to 16 residues. Trimming pared 2 bases from V and 0 bases from J, leaving 10 bases between. In DNA, the CDR3 is TGTGCCAGTAGTATACGATCTAGCGCGAACACCGGGGAGCTGTTTTTT. As protein: CASSIRSSANTGELFF.

In its sample, this clone was seen a few times. At one end the junction does not follow the germline gene, possibly because of a read error. The rearrangement links TRBV5-4 to TRBJ2-7; the match to TRBD1 covers 11 bases. The germline V gene has CDR1 SGHNT and CDR2 YYREEE (reference sequence). The CDR3 length is 13 residues. CDR3 protein: CASSLDTPGQGDF. CDR3 bases: TGTGCCAGCAGCTTGGATACACCGGGACAGGGGGACTTC. The full variable domain, rest sourced from reference TRBV5-4 and TRBJ2-7, is ETGVTQSPTHLIKTRGQQVTLRCSSQSGHNTVSWYQQALGQGPQFIFQYYREEENGRGNFPPRFSGLQFPNYSSELNVNALELDDSALYLCASSLDTPGQGDFGPGTRLTVT.

This clone was recorded only once. The chain carries TRBV6-1 and TRBJ1-3, with D unclear. Trimming left V 9 bases short and J 0 bases short, with 9 bases between. Germline-derived CDR1 and CDR2 are MNHNS and SASEGT. This CDR3 spans 13 amino acids. CDR3: CASPGYSGNTIYF. The CDR3 coding sequence is TGTGCCAGTCCGGGGTACTCTGGAAACACCATATATTTT.

This sequence joins TRBV25-1 and TRBJ2-2, with D perhaps TRBD1 (6 bases). The CDR3 consists of 16 residues. Trimming shortened V by 6 bases and J by 6 bases, and 20 bases separated the two germline ends. Germline-derived CDR1 and CDR2 are MGHDK and SYGVNS. The CDR3, as DNA: TGTGCCAGCAGCGGAATGAGGGGGTGGGATGCCGGGGAGCTGTTTTTT. Its translation is CASSGMRGWDAGELFF.

This chain joins TRBV7-2 and TRBJ2-1; perhaps D is TRBD1 or TRBD2 (5 bases each). Germline loops: CDR1 SGHTA, CDR2 FQGNSA. The CDR3 totals 14 residues. Trimming pared 6 bases from V and 0 bases from J, leaving 9 bases between. Written as DNA, the CDR3 is TGTGCCAGCAGTGGGGCGGGCTCCTACAATGAGCAGTTCTTC. Translating it yields CASSGAGSYNEQFF. Supplemented by reference TRBV7-2 and TRBJ2-1, the full variable domain reads GAGVSQSPSNKVTEKGKDVELRCDPISGHTALYWYRQSLGQGLEFLIYFQGNSAPDKSGLPSDRFSAERTGGSVSTLTIQRTQQEDSAVYLCASSGAGSYNEQFFGPGTRLTVL.

The chain joins TRBV9 to TRBJ1-4; D call uncertain. The germline gives CDR1 SGDLS, CDR2 YYNGEE. The CDR3 loop spans 14 amino acids. V gave up 3 bases and J gave up 5 bases, with 11 bases separating them. The CDR3 region is CASSADIGNEKLFF. CDR3 coding DNA: TGTGCCAGCAGCGCCGACATAGGAAATGAAAAACTGTTTTTT.

The rearrangement joins TRBV5-6 to TRBJ2-3; D gene ambiguous. Between the trimmed V and J ends, which lost 4 bases and 1 base, there was a span of 19 bases. There are 17 residues in the CDR3. Looked up from germline, CDR1 is SGHDT and CDR2 is YYEEEE. CDR3 in DNA: TGTGCCAGCAGCCAATTAATGATTTCGATGGGCACAGATACGCAGTATTTT. The encoded protein is CASSQLMISMGTDTQYF.

This clone was observed a few times. CDR3 DNA sequence: TGTGCCAGCACCTTCCGGCGGACTTGGGGGACGAACACCGGGGAGCTGTTTTTT. It encodes CASTFRRTWGTNTGELFF. This chain connects TRBV5-6 to TRBJ2-2; either TRBD1 or TRBD2 may fit D (5 bases each). CDR3 size: 18 residues. Germline loops: CDR1 SGHDT, CDR2 YYEEEE. The V gene lost 6 bases and the J gene lost 0 bases, with 21 bases spanning the gap.

The rearrangement joins TRBV30 to TRBJ1-5; TRBD1 aligns across 7 bases. V was pared by 3 bases and J by 7 bases, with 9 bases of the junction left unmatched. The CDR3 consists of 14 residues. The V gene's germline CDR1 is GTSNPN and CDR2 SVGIG (reference sequence). The CDR3 DNA follows: TGTGCCTGGAGCGTCACGACAGGGAACCAGCCCCAGCATTTT. It codes for CAWSVTTGNQPQHF.

The chain is built from TRBV10-3 and TRBJ2-3, with TRBD2 as a possible D gene (5 bases). The CDR3 consists of 17 residues. The V gene lost 0 bases and the J gene lost 0 bases, with 13 bases spanning the gap. Germline lookup yields CDR1 ENHRY and CDR2 SYGVKD. The CDR3 region is CAISESYGVESTDTQYF. The CDR3 nucleotides read TGTGCCATCAGTGAGTCTTACGGGGTCGAAAGCACAGATACGCAGTATTTT.

This rearrangement joins TRBV6-5 to TRBJ2-3, with D tentatively TRBD1 (5 bases). Germline V gene sequence: CDR1 MNHEY, CDR2 SVGAGI. V lost 6 bases, J lost 3 bases, and 13 bases lay in between. The CDR3 has 14 residues. In DNA form, the CDR3 reads TGTGCCAGCAGCAAGGGGCTTGCGACAGATACGCAGTATTTT. It is translated as CASSKGLATDTQYF.

The chain is built from TRBV9 and TRBJ1-6, with TRBD1 matching over 10 bases. The J segment lost 11 bases and the V segment lost 3 bases, leaving 5 bases of the junction unmatched. CDR3 length: 14 residues. From germline, CDR1 is SGDLS and CDR2 YYNGEE. CDR3 nucleotides: TGTGCCAGCAGCGAGGGACAGGGGTCTACACCCCTCCACTTT. Amino acid sequence: CASSEGQGSTPLHF.

The genes are TRBV6-5 and TRBJ2-7; D not resolved. V lost 6 bases and J lost 2, with 14 bases in between. Germline V gene sequence: CDR1 MNHEY, CDR2 SVGAGI. The CDR3 is 14 residues long. The CDR3 spells CASSPIFGPYEQYF. The DNA for the CDR3 is TGTGCCAGCAGCCCAATATTTGGGCCCTACGAGCAGTACTTC.

The V call is TRBV6-6, the J call TRBJ1-1; tentative D call: TRBD1 (5 bases). Germline V gene sequence: CDR1 MNHNY, CDR2 SVGAGI (reference sequence). The V and J ends lost 10 bases and 4 bases respectively, with 16 bases between them. The CDR3 has 13 amino acids. The CDR3 coding sequence is TGTGCCACCACCCGGGGGGTCGGCACTGAAGCTTTCTTT. It encodes CATTRGVGTEAFF.

The chain carries TRBV30 and TRBJ2-3, with D tentatively TRBD2 (7 bases). V dropped 0 bases and J dropped 3 bases, with 16 bases sitting between them. Germline loops: CDR1 GTSNPN, CDR2 SVGIG (reference sequence). The length of the CDR3 is 16 residues. DNA of the CDR3: TGTGCCTGGAGTGTAGGGGGGGGCCAGGAGACAGATACGCAGTATTTT. This translates into CAWSVGGGQETDTQYF.

The J gene is TRBJ1-1, the V gene TRBV28, with 7 bases aligning to TRBD1. J lost 0 bases, V lost 7 bases, and 8 bases had no gene match. Germline V lookup: CDR1 MDHEN, CDR2 SYDVKM. The CDR3 has 15 residues. CDR3 nucleotide sequence: TGTGCCAGCACCCGCCTTCAGGGGGTGAACACTGAAGCTTTCTTT. Residues: CASTRLQGVNTEAFF.

V gene TRBV29-1 combines with J gene TRBJ2-7, with D possibly being TRBD1 (6 bases). There are 14 residues in the CDR3. CDR1 and CDR2 (germline): SQVTM, ANQGSEA. V was pared by 3 bases and J by 2 bases, with 14 bases between. The CDR3 protein is CSVEGVGAPYEQYF. The CDR3 coding sequence is TGCAGCGTTGAGGGGGTGGGGGCGCCCTACGAGCAGTACTTC.

This clone has only one observation. As DNA, the CDR3 is TGCGCCAGCAGCCCACCAGGGACTAGCGGTTCCTACGAGCAGTACTTC. Translated, it gives CASSPPGTSGSYEQYF. The rearrangement joins TRBV5-1 to TRBJ2-7; 11 bases fit TRBD2. The CDR3 runs to 16 residues. The V segment lost 4 bases and the J segment 1 base; nucleotides outside the gene matches: 7. Germline V lookup: CDR1 SGHRS, CDR2 YFSETQ.

This clone was detected only a few times. The chain uses TRBV6-1 and TRBJ2-1, with D maybe TRBD1 (6 bases). Trimming removed 4 bases at V and 8 bases at J, with 12 bases between. Per germline, CDR1 MNHNS and CDR2 SASEGT. The CDR3 length is 13 residues. The CDR3 DNA reads as TGTGCCAGCAGTGGACAGGTTAGGGATGAGCAGTTCTTC. Protein sequence: CASSGQVRDEQFF.

The rearrangement joins TRBV5-1 to TRBJ1-1; D is unresolved. Germline CDR1 and CDR2: SGHRS and YFSETQ. CDR3 length: 13 amino acids. The V end lost 2 bases, the J end lost 1 base, and 6 bases lay between the germline ends. The CDR3 protein is CASSFTANTEAFF. CDR3 in DNA: TGCGCCAGCAGCTTTACAGCGAACACTGAAGCTTTCTTT.